The T cell receptor beta chain described here comes from a study of blood T cell repertoires in COVID-19. Study as a whole: Samples taken during acute and convalescent COVID-19 were collected in the United States, Italy and Spain. The analysed material was cDNA or gDNA that came from T cells, B-cell-depleted T cells, or PBMCs.

Per the original methods: Amplified reference gene primers provided the basis for estimating nucleated cell counts. Using immunoSEQ multiplex PCR, the repertoire was profiled, and TCRdb retains in-frame clones only, with some absent. That table supplies the V and J calls and clone size; D and trimming were determined from the DNA. Found here are around 200,000 clones, around 87% of them singletons; the top ten hold approximately 2.7%. V was clipped by 2 bases and J by 2 bases; unmatched bases: 4. The CDR3 is 15 amino acids. The germline CDR1 and CDR2 sequences are MNHNS and SASEGT. The V call is TRBV6-1, the J call TRBJ2-3, with TRBD2 matching over 7 bases. This receptor was obtained from a man aged 40-49 years with active or convalescent COVID-19. Sample: peripheral blood. CDR3 in amino acids: CASSELAVHTDTQYF. CDR3 bases: TGTGCCAGCAGTGAACTAGCGGTCCACACAGATACGCAGTATTTT.